This T cell receptor (beta chain) was found in a study of somatic mutations in cytotoxic T cells in rheumatoid arthritis. As for the study in general: Flow sorting yielded some V beta antibody-stained T-cell populations at nearly 100% purity, among them V beta1+ cells sequenced for TCRB. Study outcomes and limitations: Age was associated with higher CD8+ clonality in rheumatoid arthritis patients, not in healthy controls. Among roughly 71 patients, about 8 showed a largest CD8+ clone that surpassed 20% of CD8+ cells.

CDR3 length equals 16 residues. V gave up 4 bases and J gave up 6 bases; unmatched junction bases: 5. Per germline, CDR1 MDHEN and CDR2 SYDVKM. On this clone: Its cognate antigen is unknown.

Sequencing was performed with immunoSEQ multiplex PCR; in TCRdb, only in-frame clones are kept and a portion is missing. The table includes approximately 12,000 clones, around 74% detected once. What was sequenced was CD8+ T cells sorted from blood. The origin of this receptor is a woman between 35 and 50 years old in good health. V is TRBV28 and J is TRBJ2-1, with 14 positions matching TRBD2. CDR3 sequence: CASSSPGTSGGNEQFF. Here the CDR3 DNA reads TGTGCCAGCAGTTCCCCCGGGACTAGCGGGGGCAATGAGCAGTTCTTC.